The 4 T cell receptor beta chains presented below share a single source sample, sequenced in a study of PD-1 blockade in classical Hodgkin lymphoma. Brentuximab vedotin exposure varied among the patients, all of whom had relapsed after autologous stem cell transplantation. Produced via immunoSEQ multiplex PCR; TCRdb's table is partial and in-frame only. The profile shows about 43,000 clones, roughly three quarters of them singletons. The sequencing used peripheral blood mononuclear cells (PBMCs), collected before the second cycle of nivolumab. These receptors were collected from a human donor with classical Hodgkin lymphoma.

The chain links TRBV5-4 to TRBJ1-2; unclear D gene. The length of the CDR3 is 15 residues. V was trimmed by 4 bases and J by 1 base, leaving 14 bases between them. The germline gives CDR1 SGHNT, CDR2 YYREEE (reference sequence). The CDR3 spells CASSPGPSNNYGYTF. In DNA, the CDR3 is TGTGCCAGCAGCCCGGGTCCCTCTAATAACTATGGCTACACCTTC. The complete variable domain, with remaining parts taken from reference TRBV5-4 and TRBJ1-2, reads ETGVTQSPTHLIKTRGQQVTLRCSSQSGHNTVSWYQQALGQGPQFIFQYYREEENGRGNFPPRFSGLQFPNYSSELNVNALELDDSALYLCASSPGPSNNYGYTFGSGTRLTVV.

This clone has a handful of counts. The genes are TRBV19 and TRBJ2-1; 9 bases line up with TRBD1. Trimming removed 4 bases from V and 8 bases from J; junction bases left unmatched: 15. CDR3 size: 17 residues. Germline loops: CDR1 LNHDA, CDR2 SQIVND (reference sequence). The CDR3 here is CASSTASGTGSWYEQFF. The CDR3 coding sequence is TGTGCCAGTAGTACCGCATCCGGGACAGGGTCTTGGTATGAGCAGTTCTTC.

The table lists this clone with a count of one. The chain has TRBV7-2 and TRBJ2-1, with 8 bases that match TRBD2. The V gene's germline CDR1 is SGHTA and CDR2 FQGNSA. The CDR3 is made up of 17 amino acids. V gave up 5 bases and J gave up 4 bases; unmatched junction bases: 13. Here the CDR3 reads CASSPRTKRELYNEQFF. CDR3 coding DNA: TGTGCCAGCAGCCCACGTACGAAGCGGGAGTTGTACAATGAGCAGTTCTTC.

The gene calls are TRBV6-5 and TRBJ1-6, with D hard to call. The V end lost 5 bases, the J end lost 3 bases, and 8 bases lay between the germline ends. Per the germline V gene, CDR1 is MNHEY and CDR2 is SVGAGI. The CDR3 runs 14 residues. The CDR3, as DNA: TGTGCCAGCAGTCGACCGTTCTATAATTCACCCCTCCACTTT. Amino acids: CASSRPFYNSPLHF.